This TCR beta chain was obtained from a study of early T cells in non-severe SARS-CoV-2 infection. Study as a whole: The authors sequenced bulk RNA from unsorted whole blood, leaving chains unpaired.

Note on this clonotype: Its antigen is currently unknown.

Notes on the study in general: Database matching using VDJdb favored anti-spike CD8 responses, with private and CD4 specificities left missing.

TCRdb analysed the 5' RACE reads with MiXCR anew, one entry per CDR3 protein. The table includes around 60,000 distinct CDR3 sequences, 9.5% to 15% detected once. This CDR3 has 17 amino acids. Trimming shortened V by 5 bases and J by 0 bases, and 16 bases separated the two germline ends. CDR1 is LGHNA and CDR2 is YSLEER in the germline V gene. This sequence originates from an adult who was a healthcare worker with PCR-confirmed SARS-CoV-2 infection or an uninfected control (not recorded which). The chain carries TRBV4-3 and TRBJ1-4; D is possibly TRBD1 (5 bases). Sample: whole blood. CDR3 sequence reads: CASSKRGLPATNEKLFF. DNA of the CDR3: TGCGCCAGCAGCAAAAGGGGACTCCCCGCAACTAATGAAAAACTGTTTTTT.